The clone carrying this TCR beta chain was seen many times. The entry originates in a study of T-cell reconstitution after alpha-beta-depleted transplantation in children. The CDR3 runs 17 residues. Germline assignment: CDR1 LGHNA and CDR2 YSLEER. Trimming cost V 0 bases and J 3 bases; bases outside gene matches: 7. The TCRbeta library was prepared with unique molecular identifiers. TCRdb called the PCR reads again in MiXCR, with one record for every CDR3 protein. In the table there are fewer than 120,000 distinct CDR3 sequences, 9% to 12% of which are singletons. The sample was PBMCs from the stem cell graft donor, taken from the stem cell graft. This chain joins TRBV4-3 and TRBJ2-2, with 7 bases aligning to TRBD1. The TCR sequence derives from a human donor who donated a stem cell graft to a child with acute lymphoblastic leukemia. For the CDR3, the DNA is TGCGCCAGCAGCCAAGACCTCGAGGGGGCCCACACCGGGGAGCTGTTTTTT. Protein sequence: CASSQDLEGAHTGELFF.